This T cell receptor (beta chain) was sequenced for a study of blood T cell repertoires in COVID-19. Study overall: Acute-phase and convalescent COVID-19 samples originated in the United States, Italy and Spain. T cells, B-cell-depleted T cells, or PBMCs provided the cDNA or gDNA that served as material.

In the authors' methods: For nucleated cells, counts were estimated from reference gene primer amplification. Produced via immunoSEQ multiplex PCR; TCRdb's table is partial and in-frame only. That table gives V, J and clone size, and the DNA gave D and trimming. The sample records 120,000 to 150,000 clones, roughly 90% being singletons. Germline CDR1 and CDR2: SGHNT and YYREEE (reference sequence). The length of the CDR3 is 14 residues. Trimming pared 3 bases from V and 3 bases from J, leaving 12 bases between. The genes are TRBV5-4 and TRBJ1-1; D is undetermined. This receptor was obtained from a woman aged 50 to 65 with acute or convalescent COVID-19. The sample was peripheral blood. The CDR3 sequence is CASSSRIVDTEAFF. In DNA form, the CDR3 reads TGTGCCAGCAGCTCGCGAATAGTGGACACTGAAGCTTTCTTT.